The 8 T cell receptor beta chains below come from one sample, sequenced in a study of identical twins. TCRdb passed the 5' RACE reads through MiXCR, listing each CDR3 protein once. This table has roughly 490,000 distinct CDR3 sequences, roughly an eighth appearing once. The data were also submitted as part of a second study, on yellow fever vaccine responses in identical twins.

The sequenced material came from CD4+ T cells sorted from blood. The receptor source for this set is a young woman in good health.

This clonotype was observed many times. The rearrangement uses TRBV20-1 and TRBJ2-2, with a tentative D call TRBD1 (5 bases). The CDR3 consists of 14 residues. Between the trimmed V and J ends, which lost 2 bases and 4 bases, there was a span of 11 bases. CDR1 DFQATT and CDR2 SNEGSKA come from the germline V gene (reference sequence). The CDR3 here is CSARRPGPTGELFF. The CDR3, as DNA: TGCAGTGCTAGAAGACCAGGGCCCACCGGGGAGCTGTTTTTT.

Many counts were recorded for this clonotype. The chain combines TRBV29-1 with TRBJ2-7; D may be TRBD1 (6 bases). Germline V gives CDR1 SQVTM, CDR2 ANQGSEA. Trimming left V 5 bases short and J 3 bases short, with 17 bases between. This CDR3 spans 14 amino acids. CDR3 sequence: CSVTGSLLGYEQYF. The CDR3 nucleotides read TGCAGCGTTACAGGGTCCCTCTTAGGCTACGAGCAGTACTTC.

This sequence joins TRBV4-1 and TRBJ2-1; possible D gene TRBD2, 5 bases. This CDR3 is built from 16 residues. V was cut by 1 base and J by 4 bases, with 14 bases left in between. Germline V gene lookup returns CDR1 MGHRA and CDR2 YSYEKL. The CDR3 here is CASSQVDLISYNEQFF. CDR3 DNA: TGCGCCAGCAGCCAAGTGGACTTGATATCTTACAATGAGCAGTTCTTC.

The CDR3 DNA reads as TGTGCCAGCAGCTCCCACCAATACGAGCAGTACTTC. It yields the protein CASSSHQYEQYF. This chain uses TRBV7-2 with TRBJ2-7; D is ambiguous. V was trimmed by 4 bases and J by 4 bases, leaving 8 bases between them. The CDR3 spans 12 residues. CDR1 and CDR2 (germline): SGHTA, FQGNSA.

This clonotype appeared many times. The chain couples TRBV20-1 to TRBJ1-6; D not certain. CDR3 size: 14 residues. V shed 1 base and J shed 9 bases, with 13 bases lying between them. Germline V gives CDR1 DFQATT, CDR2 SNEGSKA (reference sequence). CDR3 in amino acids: CSARATSEGSPLHF. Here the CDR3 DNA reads TGCAGTGCTAGAGCTACCAGTGAAGGTTCACCCCTCCACTTT.

CDR3 in DNA: TGCGCCAGCACCGCGGGGGGACTCCCTATCCCGATGCAGTTCTTC. Protein: CASTAGGLPIPMQFF. V and J are TRBV5-1 and TRBJ2-1; 8 nucleotides agree with TRBD2. V lost 6 bases to trimming and J lost 12 bases; unmatched junction nucleotides: 17. CDR3 length: 15 amino acids. Per the germline V gene, CDR1 is SGHRS and CDR2 is YFSETQ.

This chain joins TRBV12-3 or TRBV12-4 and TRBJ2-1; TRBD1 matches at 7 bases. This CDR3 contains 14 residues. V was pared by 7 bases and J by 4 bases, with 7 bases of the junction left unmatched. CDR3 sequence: CASIARGQYNEQFF. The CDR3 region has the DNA TGTGCCAGCATCGCAAGGGGGCAATACAATGAGCAGTTCTTC.

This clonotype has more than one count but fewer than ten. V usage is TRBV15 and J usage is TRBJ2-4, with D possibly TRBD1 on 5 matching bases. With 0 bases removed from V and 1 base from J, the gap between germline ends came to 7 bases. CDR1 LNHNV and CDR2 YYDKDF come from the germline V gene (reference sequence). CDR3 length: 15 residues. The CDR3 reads CATSREKGAKNIQYF. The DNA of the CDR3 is TGTGCCACCAGCAGAGAAAAGGGGGCCAAAAACATTCAGTACTTC.